These 20 T cell receptor beta chains were sequenced from one sample in a study of response to subunit inactivated influenza vaccine. From the RT-PCR reads, TCRdb called clonotypes with MiXCR, one entry per CDR3 protein. The sample comprises approximately 530,000 distinct CDR3 sequences, 10% to 15% of which are singletons, and roughly 13% rests with the top ten. The specimen comprised PBMCs from blood, sampled roughly 6 weeks after vaccination. The receptors derive from a man over 45 who received an inactivated influenza vaccine.

Ten or more counts support this clonotype. The J gene is TRBJ1-1, the V gene TRBV5-5; D not certain. This CDR3 contains 13 residues. The V end lost 0 bases, the J end lost 7 bases, and 10 bases lay between the germline ends. Germline values: CDR1 SGHKS, CDR2 YYEKEE (reference sequence). DNA for the CDR3: TGTGCCAGCAGCTTGGAAGGTTGGGGTGAAGCTTTCTTT. Translated, it gives CASSLEGWGEAFF.

The gene calls are TRBV2 and TRBJ2-1; TRBD2 aligns across 7 bases. This CDR3 has 17 amino acids. From germline, CDR1 is SNHLY and CDR2 FYNNEI. With V trimmed by 3 bases and J by 3 bases, 11 bases remained unmatched. The CDR3 loop is CASSDGRGAPYYNEQFF. The DNA for the CDR3 is TGTGCCAGCAGTGATGGGAGGGGCGCGCCTTACTACAATGAGCAGTTCTTC. Based on the CDR3 plus reference TRBV2 and TRBJ2-1, the full variable domain is EPEVTQTPSHQVTQMGQEVILRCVPISNHLYFYWYRQILGQKVEFLVSFYNNEISEKSEIFDDQFSVERPDGSNFTLKIRSTKLEDSAMYFCASSDGRGAPYYNEQFFGPGTRLTVL.

This clonotype was counted a few times. The chain uses TRBV29-1 and TRBJ2-7; 11 bases align to TRBD2. Germline-derived CDR1 and CDR2 are SQVTM and ANQGSEA. The V and J ends lost 4 bases and 3 bases, in that order; junction bases with no gene match: 2. The CDR3 extends over 13 amino acids. The CDR3 region is CSVAGTSGYEQYF. The CDR3 nucleotides read TGCAGCGTTGCCGGGACTAGCGGCTACGAGCAGTACTTC.

This clonotype was detected only a few times. The chain joins TRBV7-8 to TRBJ2-7; D is perhaps TRBD1 (5 bases). This CDR3 is 13 amino acids long. V lost 1 base to trimming and J lost 7 bases, with 11 bases between them. Germline assignment: CDR1 SGHVS and CDR2 FQNEAQ. CDR3: CASSLDRQEEQYF. CDR3 in DNA: TGTGCCAGCAGCTTAGACAGGCAGGAGGAGCAGTACTTC.

Ten or more counts support this clonotype. The rearrangement uses TRBV5-1 and TRBJ1-2, with 7 bases matching TRBD1. Trimming removed 4 bases from V and 3 bases from J; junction bases left unmatched: 9. This CDR3 has 15 residues. The V gene's germline CDR1 is SGHRS and CDR2 YFSETQ. CDR3 coding DNA: TGCGCCAGCAGCCGACAGGGTCGATTAGACTATGGCTACACCTTC. Its protein is CASSRQGRLDYGYTF.

This clonotype was counted between two and nine times. The chain has TRBV29-1 and TRBJ2-3; 11 bases are a match to TRBD1. The V gene end was trimmed by 2 bases and the J gene end by 3 bases; junction bases not matched to a gene: 4. This CDR3 contains 15 residues. Germline values: CDR1 SQVTM, CDR2 ANQGSEA. Here the CDR3 reads CSVEHRDRGTDTQYF. The DNA of the CDR3 is TGCAGCGTTGAACACCGGGACAGGGGGACAGATACGCAGTATTTT.

This clonotype was seen a handful of times. J is TRBJ2-3 and V is TRBV28; 8 positions agree with TRBD1. This CDR3 has 14 residues. The junction had 5 bases not matched to a gene; V was cut back by 3 bases and J by 6 bases. Per germline, CDR1 MDHEN and CDR2 SYDVKM. In nucleotides, the CDR3 is TGTGCCAGCAGTTTTTGGACAGGGAGGGATACGCAGTATTTT. Translated: CASSFWTGRDTQYF.

This clonotype showed up just a few times. This chain uses TRBV11-2 with TRBJ2-7; possible D gene TRBD2, 6 bases. V shed 2 bases and J shed 6 bases, with 8 bases lying between them. Per germline, CDR1 SGHAT and CDR2 FQNNGV. This CDR3 contains 12 residues. DNA of the CDR3: TGTGCCAGCAGCTTATCGACTAGCGAGCAGTACTTC. Amino acid sequence: CASSLSTSEQYF.

This clonotype was detected a few times. The rearrangement links TRBV7-9 to TRBJ2-3; tentatively, D is TRBD1 (5 bases). The CDR3 is 12 amino acids. CDR1 is SEHNR, CDR2 FQNEAQ, per germline (reference sequence). V was pared by 5 bases and J by 4 bases, with 7 bases between. CDR3 protein: CASSRQSDTQYF. CDR3 in DNA: TGTGCCAGCAGCCGACAGTCAGATACGCAGTATTTT. The full variable domain, in which reference TRBV7-9 and TRBJ2-3 provide the parts outside the CDR3, is DTGVSQNPRHKITKRGQNVTFRCDPISEHNRLYWYRQTLGQGPEFLTYFQNEAQLEKSRLLSDRFSAERPKGSFSTLEIQRTEQGDSAMYLCASSRQSDTQYFGPGTRLTVL.

This clonotype was recorded at least ten times. The chain links TRBV29-1 to TRBJ1-2; D uncertain. Germline V gives CDR1 SQVTM, CDR2 ANQGSEA. The CDR3 runs 13 residues. Trimming removed 6 bases from V and 2 bases from J, with 13 bases in between. DNA of the CDR3: TGCAGCGTGAAAAACGCAACCAACTATGGCTACACCTTC. This encodes CSVKNATNYGYTF.

This clonotype was observed a handful of times. The chain joins TRBV29-1 to TRBJ1-5, with 9 bases lining up with TRBD1. From germline, CDR1 is SQVTM and CDR2 ANQGSEA. The trim removed 5 bases at V and 5 bases at J, leaving 7 bases unmatched. CDR3 size: 14 residues. As DNA, the CDR3 is TGCAGCGTTTCTTCCGGGACAGGGTATCAGCCCCAGCATTTT. Encoded protein: CSVSSGTGYQPQHF.

This clonotype was found a few times. The V call is TRBV11-2, the J call TRBJ1-4; a possible D gene is TRBD1 (5 bases). Germline values: CDR1 SGHAT, CDR2 FQNNGV. This CDR3 comprises 15 residues. Trimming removed 5 bases at V and 12 bases at J, with 22 bases between. This CDR3 is CASSPGPLKLGELFF. For the CDR3, the DNA is TGTGCCAGCAGCCCAGGTCCCTTGAAATTGGGGGAACTGTTTTTT.

This clonotype was picked up a small number of times. The V call is TRBV12-3 or TRBV12-4, the J call TRBJ1-5, with no clear D. V lost 3 bases to trimming and J lost 2 bases, with 11 bases between them. This CDR3 spans 15 amino acids. CDR3 nucleotide sequence: TGTGCCAGCAGTTTCGACCTTGATGGCAATCAGCCCCAGCATTTT. Its protein product is CASSFDLDGNQPQHF.

In this sample, this clonotype turned up a few times. This rearrangement joins TRBV7-2 to TRBJ1-6, with D possibly TRBD1 on 5 matching bases. V was shortened by 4 bases and J by 7 bases, with 14 bases between the two germline ends. Per germline, CDR1 SGHTA and CDR2 FQGNSA. The CDR3 has 15 residues. In nucleotides, the CDR3 is TGTGCCAGCAGCTCCGGACACGCCGGGAATTCACCCCTCCACTTT. Its translation: CASSSGHAGNSPLHF.

This clonotype was counted once. This chain joins TRBV11-2 and TRBJ2-3; tentative D call: TRBD2 (6 bases). Trimming shortened V by 4 bases and J by 2 bases, and 13 bases separated the two germline ends. Germline CDR1 is SGHAT and CDR2 is FQNNGV. The CDR3 has 15 amino acids. This CDR3 is CASSYSTSPTDTQYF. The CDR3, as DNA: TGTGCCAGCAGCTACTCAACTAGCCCCACAGATACGCAGTATTTT.

This clonotype has a count of ten or more. CDR3 in DNA: TGCGCCAGCAGCTTGGAAGGGGAGCAGTACTTC. Its protein is CASSLEGEQYF. The V gene is TRBV5-1, the J gene TRBJ2-7; D remains ambiguous. CDR1 SGHRS and CDR2 YFSETQ come from the germline V gene. The V gene lost 0 bases and the J gene lost 7 bases, with 5 bases spanning the gap. The CDR3 is made up of 11 amino acids.

This clonotype was counted only a few times. The gene calls are TRBV4-1 and TRBJ1-1; D gene ambiguous. CDR1 MGHRA and CDR2 YSYEKL come from the germline V gene. V was shortened by 0 bases and J by 1 base, with 9 bases between the two germline ends. This CDR3 has 15 residues. As DNA, the CDR3 is TGCGCCAGCAGCCAAGATCTACAGACGAACACTGAAGCTTTCTTT. Protein product: CASSQDLQTNTEAFF.

This sequence joins TRBV4-1 and TRBJ1-2; D gene uncertain. V was trimmed by 4 bases and J by 1 base, leaving 10 bases between them. Per the germline V gene, CDR1 is MGHRA and CDR2 is YSYEKL. This CDR3 spans 14 amino acids. CDR3 DNA: TGCGCCAGCAGCCCCCCCTTTGTTAACTATGGCTACACCTTC. It encodes CASSPPFVNYGYTF.

This clonotype was observed a handful of times. V is TRBV5-1 and J is TRBJ2-1; unclear D gene. Germline V gene data show CDR1 as SGHRS and CDR2 as YFSETQ. V was shortened by 5 bases and J by 9 bases, with 18 bases between the two germline ends. The CDR3 consists of 14 residues. The CDR3 sequence: CASREPGPPAEQFF. DNA of the CDR3: TGCGCCAGCAGGGAACCGGGCCCCCCGGCTGAGCAGTTCTTC. Full variable domain (outside the CDR3, taken from reference TRBV5-1 and TRBJ2-1): KAGVTQTPRYLIKTRGQQVTLSCSPISGHRSVSWYQQTPGQGLQFLFEYFSETQRNKGNFPGRFSGRQFSNSRSEMNVSTLELGDSALYLCASREPGPPAEQFFGPGTRLTVL.

The gene calls are TRBV20-1 and TRBJ2-1; 10 nucleotides line up with TRBD2. Germline V CDR1 and CDR2: DFQATT, SNEGSKA (reference sequence). This CDR3 is built from 16 residues. Trimming took 2 bases from V and 0 from J; bases not matched to a gene: 4. The CDR3 sequence is CSARSSSGSSYNEQFF. The CDR3 coding sequence is TGCAGTGCTAGATCGTCTAGCGGGAGCTCCTACAATGAGCAGTTCTTC.